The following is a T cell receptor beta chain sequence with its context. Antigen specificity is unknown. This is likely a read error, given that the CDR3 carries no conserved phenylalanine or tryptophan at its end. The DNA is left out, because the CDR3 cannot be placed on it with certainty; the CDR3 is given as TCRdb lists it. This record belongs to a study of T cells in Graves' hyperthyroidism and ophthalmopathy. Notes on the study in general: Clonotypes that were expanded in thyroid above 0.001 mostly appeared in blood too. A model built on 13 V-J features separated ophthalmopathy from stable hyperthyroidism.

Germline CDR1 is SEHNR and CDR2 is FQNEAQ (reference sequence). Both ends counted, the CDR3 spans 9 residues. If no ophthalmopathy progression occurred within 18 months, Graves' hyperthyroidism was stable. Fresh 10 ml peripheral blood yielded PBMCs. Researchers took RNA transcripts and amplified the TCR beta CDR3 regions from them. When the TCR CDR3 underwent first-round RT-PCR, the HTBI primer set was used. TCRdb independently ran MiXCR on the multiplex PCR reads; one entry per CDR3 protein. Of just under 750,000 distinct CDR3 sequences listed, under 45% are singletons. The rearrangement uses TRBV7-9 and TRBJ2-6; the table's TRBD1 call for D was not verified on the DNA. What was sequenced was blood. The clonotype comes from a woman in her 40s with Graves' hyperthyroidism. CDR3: CASSQVSGL.